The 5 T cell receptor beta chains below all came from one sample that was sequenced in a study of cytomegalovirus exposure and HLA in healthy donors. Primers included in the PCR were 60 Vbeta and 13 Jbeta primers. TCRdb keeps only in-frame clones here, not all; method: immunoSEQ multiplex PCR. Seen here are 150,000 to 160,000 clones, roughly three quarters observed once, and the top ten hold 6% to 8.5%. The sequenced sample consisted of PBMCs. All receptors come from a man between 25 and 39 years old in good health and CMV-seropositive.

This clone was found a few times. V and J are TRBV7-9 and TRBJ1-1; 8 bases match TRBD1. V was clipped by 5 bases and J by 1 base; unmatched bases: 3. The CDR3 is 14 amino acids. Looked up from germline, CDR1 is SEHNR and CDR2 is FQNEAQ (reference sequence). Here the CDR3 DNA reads TGTGCCAGCAGCCACAGGGGGTCGAACACTGAAGCTTTCTTT. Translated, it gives CASSHRGSNTEAFF.

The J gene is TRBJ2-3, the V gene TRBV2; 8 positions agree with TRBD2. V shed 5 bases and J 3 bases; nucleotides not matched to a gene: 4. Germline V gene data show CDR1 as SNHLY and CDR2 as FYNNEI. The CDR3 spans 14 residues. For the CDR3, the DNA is TGTGCCAGCAGTCGGGGGGGGCGTACAGATACGCAGTATTTT. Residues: CASSRGGRTDTQYF.

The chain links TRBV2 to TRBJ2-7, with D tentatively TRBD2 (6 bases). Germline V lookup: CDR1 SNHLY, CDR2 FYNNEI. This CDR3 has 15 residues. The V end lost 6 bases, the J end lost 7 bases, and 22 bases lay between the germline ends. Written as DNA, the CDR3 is TGTGCCAGCAGCCCCGGGACTCGCGTCCCGGGGGAGCAGTACTTC. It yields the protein CASSPGTRVPGEQYF.

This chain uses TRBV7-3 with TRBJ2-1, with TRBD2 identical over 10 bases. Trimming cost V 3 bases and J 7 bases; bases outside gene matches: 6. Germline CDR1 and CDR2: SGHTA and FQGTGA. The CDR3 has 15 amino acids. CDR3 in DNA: TGTGCCAGCAGCTTGGATAGCGGGGGGTGGAATGAGCAGTTCTTC. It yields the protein CASSLDSGGWNEQFF. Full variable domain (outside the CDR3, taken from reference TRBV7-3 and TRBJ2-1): GAGVSQTPSNKVTEKGKYVELRCDPISGHTALYWYRQSLGQGPEFLIYFQGTGAADDSGLPNDRFFAVRPEGSVSTLKIQRTERGDSAVYLCASSLDSGGWNEQFFGPGTRLTVL.

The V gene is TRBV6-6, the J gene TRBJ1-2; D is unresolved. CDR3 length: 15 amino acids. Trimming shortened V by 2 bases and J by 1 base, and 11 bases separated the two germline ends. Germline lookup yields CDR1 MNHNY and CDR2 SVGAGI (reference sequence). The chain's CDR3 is CASSYGREGNYGYTF. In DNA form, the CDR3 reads TGTGCCAGCAGTTACGGTCGGGAGGGTAACTATGGCTACACCTTC.